A single sample gave rise to the 14 T cell receptor beta chains below, sequenced in a study of graft-versus-host responses after intestinal transplantation. Data came from immunoSEQ multiplex PCR; TCRdb stores just in-frame clones and leaves some out. The sample includes 85,000 to 95,000 clones, 85% to 95% seen only once; the top ten take 1.5% to 2%. These receptors are not linked to any known antigen. The source material was unstimulated CD8+ T cells sorted from spleen or lymph node cells, sampled before intestinal transplant. Receptors originate from a human donor who received an intestinal transplant.

The gene calls are TRBV7-2 and TRBJ2-3; 7 nucleotides agree with TRBD2. CDR1 and CDR2 from the germline V gene are SGHTA and FQGNSA. V shed 5 bases and J 4 bases; nucleotides not matched to a gene: 6. CDR3 length equals 14 residues. CDR3 bases: TGTGCCAGCAGCCCAACGGGGGGTGCAGATACGCAGTATTTT. It is translated as CASSPTGGADTQYF.

This clone has a single count. The gene calls are TRBV7-2 and TRBJ2-7; 11 bases fit TRBD2. V trimming: 2 bases; J trimming: 0 bases; junction bases outside the gene matches: 3. The CDR3 runs to 16 residues. Per germline, CDR1 SGHTA and CDR2 FQGNSA. CDR3 region: CASSLIAGGSSYEQYF. The CDR3 DNA reads TGTGCCAGCAGCTTAATAGCGGGGGGGAGCTCCTACGAGCAGTACTTC.

The chain combines TRBV30 with TRBJ2-5, with D perhaps TRBD1 (5 bases). The CDR3 length is 16 residues. Germline-derived CDR1 and CDR2 are GTSNPN and SVGIG (reference sequence). Trimming pared 5 bases from V and 0 bases from J, leaving 19 bases between. Here the CDR3 reads CAWGARAGKDQETQYF. The CDR3 DNA reads as TGTGCCTGGGGGGCCAGGGCAGGGAAAGACCAAGAGACCCAGTACTTC.

The gene calls are TRBV7-6 and TRBJ2-3; 8 bases line up with TRBD2. V gave up 1 base and J gave up 0 bases; unmatched junction bases: 6. The CDR3 sequence is 17 residues long. CDR1 and CDR2 from the germline V gene are SGHVS and FNYEAQ. The CDR3 DNA follows: TGTGCCAGCAGCTTAGGTATTAGCGGGGAGAGCACAGATACGCAGTATTTT. Residues: CASSLGISGESTDTQYF.

The V and J genes are TRBV4-3 and TRBJ1-1, with TRBD1 as a possible D gene (6 bases). The germline CDR1 and CDR2 sequences are LGHNA and YSLEER. V was pared by 0 bases and J by 0 bases, with 14 bases between. The CDR3 spans 17 residues. CDR3 bases: TGCGCCAGCAGCCAAGATATTCCTCAGGGGATGAACACTGAAGCTTTCTTT. Amino acids: CASSQDIPQGMNTEAFF.

This clone was seen once. The chain is built from TRBV11-2 and TRBJ1-5; the match to TRBD1 covers 10 bases. The CDR3 sequence is 18 residues long. With 5 bases clipped from V and 3 bases from J, the junction kept 13 bases outside the gene matches. The germline V gene has CDR1 SGHAT and CDR2 FQNNGV. The CDR3 DNA follows: TGTGCCAGCAGCCTCCGTAAGGGACAGGGGAGCAACAATCAGCCCCAGCATTTT. Translated, it gives CASSLRKGQGSNNQPQHF.

The chain uses TRBV6-4 and TRBJ2-1; D remains unclear. The V gene's germline CDR1 is MRHNA and CDR2 SNTAGT. This CDR3 is 13 amino acids long. V was cut by 0 bases and J by 4 bases, with 4 bases left in between. Written as DNA, the CDR3 is TGTGCCAGCAGTGACTCTCTATACAATGAGCAGTTCTTC. Protein: CASSDSLYNEQFF.

V gene TRBV7-2 combines with J gene TRBJ1-2, with unresolved D. V was clipped by 2 bases and J by 4 bases, with 14 bases between them. From germline, CDR1 is SGHTA and CDR2 FQGNSA. The CDR3 is 15 amino acids. CDR3 sequence: CASSLNVAGLYGYTF. The CDR3 DNA is TGTGCCAGCAGCTTAAACGTCGCCGGACTCTATGGCTACACCTTC. Using reference TRBV7-2 and TRBJ1-2 for the parts outside the CDR3, the full variable domain is GAGVSQSPSNKVTEKGKDVELRCDPISGHTALYWYRQSLGQGLEFLIYFQGNSAPDKSGLPSDRFSAERTGGSVSTLTIQRTQQEDSAVYLCASSLNVAGLYGYTFGSGTRLTVV.

This chain connects TRBV9 to TRBJ1-5, with a tentative D call TRBD1 (5 bases). CDR1 and CDR2 from the germline V gene are SGDLS and YYNGEE. This CDR3 region has 17 residues. Trimming left V 0 bases short and J 2 bases short, with 15 bases between. Written as DNA, the CDR3 is TGTGCCAGCAGCGTAGGGGAGACGGGGGGAGGCAATCAGCCCCAGCATTTT. Its protein product is CASSVGETGGGNQPQHF.

The chain is built from TRBV10-3 and TRBJ2-1, with 12 bases fitting TRBD2. The CDR3 runs 17 residues. V dropped 0 bases and J dropped 3; count of bases not matched to a gene: 3. Germline CDR1 and CDR2: ENHRY and SYGVKD. The CDR3 sequence: CAISESGLAGNYNEQFF. In nucleotides, the CDR3 is TGTGCCATCAGTGAGTCCGGACTAGCGGGGAACTACAATGAGCAGTTCTTC.

This chain links TRBV7-2 with TRBJ2-1; 8 bases fit TRBD2. Germline-derived CDR1 and CDR2 are SGHTA and FQGNSA. The CDR3 runs 18 residues. With 5 bases clipped from V and 9 bases from J, the junction kept 21 bases outside the gene matches. The chain's CDR3 is CASSAYVIGVAGWSEQFF. Written as DNA, the CDR3 is TGTGCCAGCAGCGCTTATGTTATAGGAGTAGCGGGGTGGAGTGAGCAGTTCTTC. The full variable domain, its missing parts supplied by reference TRBV7-2 and TRBJ2-1, is GAGVSQSPSNKVTEKGKDVELRCDPISGHTALYWYRQSLGQGLEFLIYFQGNSAPDKSGLPSDRFSAERTGGSVSTLTIQRTQQEDSAVYLCASSAYVIGVAGWSEQFFGPGTRLTVL.

This clone was counted only a few times. The chain carries TRBV10-2 and TRBJ2-4; maybe TRBD2 (5 bases). There are 12 residues in the CDR3. Germline values: CDR1 WSHSY, CDR2 SAAADI. Deletions cut 4 bases from V and 10 bases from J, with 11 bases between. The CDR3 protein is CASSGGLGIQYF. CDR3 nucleotide sequence: TGCGCCAGCAGTGGAGGGCTGGGTATTCAGTACTTC.

This chain links TRBV19 with TRBJ1-1; 7 nucleotides match TRBD1. The CDR3 is made up of 15 amino acids. V gave up 5 bases and J gave up 0 bases; unmatched junction bases: 6. CDR1 and CDR2 (germline): LNHDA, SQIVND (reference sequence). This chain's CDR3 is CASSLTGFVNTEAFF. The DNA of the CDR3 is TGTGCCAGTAGTCTGACAGGGTTCGTGAACACTGAAGCTTTCTTT.

J is TRBJ1-1 and V is TRBV6-4, with unresolved D. V was clipped by 10 bases and J by 5 bases, with 14 bases between them. CDR3 length equals 12 residues. Germline CDR1 MRHNA, CDR2 SNTAGT. The CDR3 protein is CAMQARGTEAFF. The CDR3 DNA sequence: TGTGCCATGCAGGCCCGAGGGACTGAAGCTTTCTTT.